The following is a TCR beta chain sequence with its context. This sample is drawn from a study of T cell responses to AZD1222 COVID-19 vaccine. In germline, CDR1 is WNHNN, CDR2 SYGVQD (reference sequence). Unmatched junction bases numbered 4, after V lost 0 bases and J lost 3 bases. CDR3 length equals 15 residues. Profiled with immunoSEQ multiplex PCR; TCRdb holds only in-frame clones, not every one. The sample records roughly 20,000 clones, approximately 84% being singletons. Sequenced material: peripheral blood, taken 28 days after the second AZD1222 dose. The chain carries TRBV10-1 and TRBJ2-5; TRBD1 matches at 7 bases. This TCR derives from an adult who received the AZD1222 COVID-19 vaccine. The CDR3 DNA reads as TGCGCCAGCAGTGAGTCTCGACAGGGCGAAGAGACCCAGTACTTC. Protein sequence: CASSESRQGEETQYF.